These 11 T cell receptor beta chains share one sample of origin, sequenced in a study of OX40 agonist ivuxolimab in advanced cancers. Only in-frame clones appear in the TCRdb table, and some are missing; sequencing was by immunoSEQ multiplex PCR. This sample has more than 25,000 clones, with about 88% found just once. Sequences were derived from CD4+ or CD8+ T cells sorted from blood, sampled in a trial of the OX40 agonist ivuxolimab. The source is an adult with an advanced solid tumor such as melanoma, head and neck, liver or kidney cancer.

V usage is TRBV29-1 and J usage is TRBJ2-2; D not certain. Germline assignment: CDR1 SQVTM and CDR2 ANQGSEA. CDR3 length: 15 residues. Deletions cut 4 bases from V and 2 bases from J, with 14 bases between. The CDR3 sequence: CSVVGFETNTGELFF. The CDR3 nucleotides read TGCAGCGTTGTTGGTTTTGAAACCAACACCGGGGAGCTGTTTTTT.

This clone was detected once. The chain joins TRBV7-8 to TRBJ2-7; no clear D gene. This CDR3 has 13 residues. V lost 3 bases and J lost 3, with 9 bases in between. Germline loops: CDR1 SGHVS, CDR2 FQNEAQ. The DNA of the CDR3 is TGTGCCAGCAGCTTTAGTCACCTCTACGAGCAGTACTTC. Its translation is CASSFSHLYEQYF.

The rearrangement joins TRBV27 to TRBJ2-7; D unresolved. Germline lookup yields CDR1 MNHEY and CDR2 SMNVEV (reference sequence). The V end lost 6 bases, the J end lost 4 bases, and 10 bases lay between the germline ends. The CDR3 contains 12 residues. In DNA, the CDR3 is TGTGCCAGCAGCTCCCTGGGGTACGAGCAGTACTTC. Encoded protein: CASSSLGYEQYF.

The CDR3: CASGGGGETQYF. The CDR3 nucleotides are TGTGCCAGCGGGGGAGGAGGTGAGACCCAGTACTTC. The chain couples TRBV9 to TRBJ2-5; D is possibly TRBD2 (6 bases). V was cut by 7 bases and J by 5 bases, with 12 bases left in between. Germline assignment: CDR1 SGDLS and CDR2 YYNGEE. The CDR3 is made up of 12 amino acids.

The gene calls are TRBV9 and TRBJ2-1; D tentatively reads TRBD1 or TRBD2 (6 bases each). CDR1 is SGDLS and CDR2 is YYNGEE in the germline V gene. The CDR3 length is 19 residues. V was shortened by 0 bases and J by 0 bases, with 19 bases between the two germline ends. The CDR3 sequence: CASSVEAGRGVSSYNEQFF. In DNA, the CDR3 is TGTGCCAGCAGCGTAGAAGCGGGTAGGGGGGTTAGCTCCTACAATGAGCAGTTCTTC.

The chain uses TRBV5-1 and TRBJ1-1; the match to TRBD1 covers 8 bases. The V gene end was trimmed by 0 bases and the J gene end by 1 base; junction bases not matched to a gene: 8. This CDR3 region has 17 residues. CDR1 SGHRS and CDR2 YFSETQ come from the germline V gene. For the CDR3, the DNA is TGCGCCAGCAGCTTGGTGGGCCAGGGGGCTTGGAACACTGAAGCTTTCTTT. It encodes CASSLVGQGAWNTEAFF.

This clone counts as medium-sized (0.01 to 0.1%). The CDR3 loop reads CASSLSVGNTIYF. As DNA, the CDR3 is TGTGCCAGCAGTTTATCGGTGGGAAACACCATATATTTT. This chain joins TRBV27 and TRBJ1-3; D remains ambiguous. CDR1 and CDR2 from the germline V gene are MNHEY and SMNVEV (reference sequence). V lost 0 bases and J lost 4, with 4 bases in between. The CDR3 is made up of 13 amino acids.

This chain connects TRBV4-2 to TRBJ2-1; 13 bases match TRBD2. The J segment lost 7 bases and the V segment lost 4 bases, leaving 4 bases of the junction unmatched. CDR1 is LGHNA and CDR2 is YNFKEQ in the germline V gene. This CDR3 comprises 15 residues. The CDR3 loop reads CASSRGLAGENEQFF. The CDR3 DNA reads TGTGCCAGCAGCCGCGGACTAGCGGGAGAGAATGAGCAGTTCTTC.

The chain recombines TRBV2 with TRBJ2-7, with 7 bases fitting TRBD1. CDR1 SNHLY and CDR2 FYNNEI come from the germline V gene. The length of the CDR3 is 12 residues. Trimming removed 10 bases from V and 4 bases from J; junction bases left unmatched: 7. CDR3 protein: CANTGQRYEQYF. CDR3 sequence (DNA): TGTGCCAACACGGGACAGAGATACGAGCAGTACTTC.

The J gene is TRBJ1-5, the V gene TRBV28; TRBD1 is a possible D gene (6 bases). Trimming shortened V by 6 bases and J by 4 bases, and 16 bases separated the two germline ends. The germline V gene has CDR1 MDHEN and CDR2 SYDVKM. There are 15 residues in the CDR3. CDR3 nucleotide sequence: TGTGCCAGCAGCTACTATATTGGACAGAATCAGCCCCAGCATTTT. Protein sequence: CASSYYIGQNQPQHF.

The V call is TRBV28, the J call TRBJ1-5; D is possibly TRBD1 (6 bases). Looked up from germline, CDR1 is MDHEN and CDR2 is SYDVKM. V lost 2 bases, J lost 3 bases, and 14 bases lay in between. There are 16 residues in the CDR3. CDR3 sequence: CASSLRWQGNNQPQHF. CDR3 sequence (DNA): TGTGCCAGCAGTTTAAGGTGGCAGGGGAACAATCAGCCCCAGCATTTT.